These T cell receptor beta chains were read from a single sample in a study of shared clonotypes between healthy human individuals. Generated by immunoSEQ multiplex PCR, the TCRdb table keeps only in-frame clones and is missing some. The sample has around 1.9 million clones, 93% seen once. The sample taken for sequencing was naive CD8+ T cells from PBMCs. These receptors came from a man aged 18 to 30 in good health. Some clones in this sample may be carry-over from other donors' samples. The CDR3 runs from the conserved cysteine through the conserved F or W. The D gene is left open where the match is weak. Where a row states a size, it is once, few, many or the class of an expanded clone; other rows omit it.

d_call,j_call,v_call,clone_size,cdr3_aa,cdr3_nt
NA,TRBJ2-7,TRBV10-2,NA,CASSVETYEQYF,TGCGCCAGCAGTGTGGAGACCTACGAGCAGTACTTC
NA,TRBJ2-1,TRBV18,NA,CASSPIGGTYNEQFF,TGTGCCAGCTCACCAATCGGCGGCACCTACAATGAGCAGTTCTTC
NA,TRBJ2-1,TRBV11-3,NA,CASSLTPRGGEDNEQFF,TGTGCCAGCAGCTTAACCCCCAGGGGGGGCGAAGACAATGAGCAGTTCTTC
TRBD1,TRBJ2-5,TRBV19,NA,CASSLSGGLETQYF,TGTGCCAGTAGTTTATCAGGGGGCCTGGAGACCCAGTACTTC
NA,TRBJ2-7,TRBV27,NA,CASSSRGTSFYEQYF,TGTGCCAGCAGTTCGCGGGGTACTAGCTTCTACGAGCAGTACTTC
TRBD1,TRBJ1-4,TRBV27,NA,CASSQQGALEKLFF,TGTGCCAGCAGTCAACAGGGGGCGCTTGAAAAACTGTTTTTT
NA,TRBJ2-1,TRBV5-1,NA,CASSRGNEQFF,TGCGCCAGCAGCCGGGGGAATGAGCAGTTCTTC
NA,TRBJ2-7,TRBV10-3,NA,CAISDVKGSHYEQYF,TGTGCCATCAGTGATGTAAAGGGGTCCCACTACGAGCAGTACTTC
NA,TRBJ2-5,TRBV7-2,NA,CASSPVYSSETQYF,TGTGCCAGCAGCCCCGTGTACTCATCGGAGACCCAGTACTTC
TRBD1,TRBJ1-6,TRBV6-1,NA,CASFAHRGFNSPLHF,TGTGCCAGCTTTGCCCACAGGGGTTTTAATTCACCCCTCCACTTT
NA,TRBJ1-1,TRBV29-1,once,CSVAGGSGTEAFF,TGCAGCGTTGCCGGGGGGTCGGGCACTGAAGCTTTCTTT
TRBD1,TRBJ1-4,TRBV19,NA,CASLGGTATNEKLFF,TGTGCCAGCCTAGGGGGGACAGCAACTAATGAAAAACTGTTTTTT
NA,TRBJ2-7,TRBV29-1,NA,CSGGSRGEQYF,TGCAGCGGGGGGTCTCGAGGGGAGCAGTACTTC
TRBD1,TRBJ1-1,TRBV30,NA,CAWGRTGRTEAFF,TGTGCCTGGGGGCGGACAGGGCGAACTGAAGCTTTCTTT
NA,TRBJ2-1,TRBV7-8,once,CASTPERYNEQFF,TGTGCCAGCACCCCAGAGAGATACAATGAGCAGTTCTTC
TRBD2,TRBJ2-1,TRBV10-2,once,CASSDRGVGIYEQFF,TGCGCCAGCAGTGATCGGGGGGTCGGAATCTATGAGCAGTTCTTC
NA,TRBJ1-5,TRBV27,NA,CASSGGAEPQHF,TGTGCCAGCAGTGGGGGGGCCGAGCCCCAGCATTTT